These 29 T cell receptor beta chains were sequenced from one sample in a study of cytomegalovirus exposure and HLA in healthy donors. A multiplex PCR was run with 60 Vbeta primers and 13 Jbeta primers. Assay: immunoSEQ multiplex PCR; the TCRdb copy retains only in-frame clones and omits some. The sample consists of about 160,000 clones, around 86% of them appearing once. Sequencing was performed on PBMCs. These receptor sequences come from a girl aged 2-10 years in good health and CMV-seropositive.

The chain carries TRBV28 and TRBJ1-1, with D tentatively TRBD1 (6 bases). With 1 base removed from V and 7 bases from J, the gap between germline ends came to 19 bases. The CDR3 totals 16 residues. Looked up from germline, CDR1 is MDHEN and CDR2 is SYDVKM. CDR3 protein: CASSLYRLKGGVEAFF. CDR3 coding DNA: TGTGCCAGCAGTTTATACCGGCTAAAAGGGGGGGTTGAAGCTTTCTTT.

The rearrangement joins TRBV10-2 to TRBJ2-5; 12 positions agree with TRBD2. Germline CDR1 is WSHSY and CDR2 is SAAADI. The CDR3 is 16 residues long. V gave up 6 bases and J gave up 0 bases; unmatched junction bases: 5. The CDR3 nucleotides are TGCGCCAGCAGCCCACGACTAGCGGGGGACCAAGAGACCCAGTACTTC. This codes for CASSPRLAGDQETQYF.

V is TRBV5-4 and J is TRBJ2-5, with 14 bases that match TRBD2. Germline CDR1 and CDR2: SGHNT and YYREEE (reference sequence). The V and J ends lost 4 bases and 4 bases, in that order; junction bases with no gene match: 9. The CDR3 length is 17 residues. The CDR3 region is CASSGGTSGSYVETQYF. CDR3 DNA: TGTGCCAGCAGCGGAGGGACTAGCGGGAGTTACGTAGAGACCCAGTACTTC.

The CDR3 DNA reads as TGCGCCAGCAGTCAATTAGTGAGCGGGGAAGAGACCCAGTACTTC. Amino acids: CASSQLVSGEETQYF. The chain has TRBV23-1 and TRBJ2-5, with 7 bases that match TRBD2. TRBV23-1 is flagged as an ORF with uncertain function. The CDR3 is made up of 15 amino acids. Unmatched junction bases numbered 5, after V lost 1 base and J lost 3 bases.

This chain connects TRBV4-1 to TRBJ1-2, with TRBD1 matching over 8 bases. Germline V gives CDR1 MGHRA, CDR2 YSYEKL. V shed 4 bases, J shed 2 bases, and the junction held 9 bases outside the gene matches. The CDR3 covers 16 residues. The CDR3 DNA sequence: TGCGCCAGCAGCCCGACAGGGGAACCCCCAAACTATGGCTACACCTTC. Translated, it gives CASSPTGEPPNYGYTF.

V is TRBV11-2 and J is TRBJ2-7; 8 bases align to TRBD1. CDR1 is SGHAT and CDR2 is FQNNGV in the germline V gene. J lost 4 bases, V lost 5 bases, and 7 bases had no gene match. The CDR3 is made up of 14 amino acids. The chain's CDR3 is CASSTDRARYEQYF. Here the CDR3 DNA reads TGTGCCAGCAGCACGGACAGGGCGAGGTACGAGCAGTACTTC.

The chain uses TRBV4-1 and TRBJ2-7; 7 bases are shared with TRBD2. Germline loops: CDR1 MGHRA, CDR2 YSYEKL. The length of the CDR3 is 14 residues. Unmatched junction bases numbered 5, after V lost 3 bases and J lost 3 bases. The CDR3 sequence: CASSQRWEGYEQYF. The CDR3 DNA sequence: TGCGCCAGCAGCCAGAGGTGGGAGGGCTACGAGCAGTACTTC.

This clone was seen more than once but under ten times. The CDR3 sequence is CASREQGNQPQHF. The DNA for the CDR3 is TGTGCCAGCAGGGAACAGGGAAATCAGCCCCAGCATTTT. This rearrangement joins TRBV6-1 to TRBJ1-5; D may be TRBD1 (6 bases). This CDR3 is built from 13 residues. Germline V gene data show CDR1 as MNHNS and CDR2 as SASEGT. Trimming removed 6 bases at V and 4 bases at J, with 10 bases between.

This clone occurred once. The genes are TRBV18 and TRBJ2-7; 7 bases are a match to TRBD1. Per the germline V gene, CDR1 is KGHSH and CDR2 is LQKENI. V dropped 6 bases and J dropped 3; count of bases not matched to a gene: 5. The CDR3 contains 13 residues. CDR3 bases: TGTGCCAGCTCCGGGCAGGGGGACTACGAGCAGTACTTC. Its protein product is CASSGQGDYEQYF.

The chain recombines TRBV18 with TRBJ2-3; TRBD2 aligns across 9 bases. The V and J ends lost 0 bases and 6 bases, in that order; junction bases with no gene match: 7. This CDR3 spans 16 amino acids. Germline CDR1 KGHSH, CDR2 LQKENI. In nucleotides, the CDR3 is TGTGCCAGCTCACCACCTGGCGGGAGGGCGCGGGATACGCAGTATTTT. Its translation: CASSPPGGRARDTQYF.

For this clone: The junction shows a germline mismatch at one end, possibly a read error. The chain combines TRBV9 with TRBJ1-2, with 7 bases fitting TRBD1. The CDR3 runs 13 residues. Germline V gene lookup returns CDR1 SGDLS and CDR2 YYNGEE. The CDR3: CASSARDSLYSNF. The DNA for the CDR3 is TGTGCCAGCAGCGCCCGGGACAGCCTTTATTCCAACTTC.

This chain connects TRBV9 to TRBJ2-4; 7 nucleotides align to TRBD2. Germline values: CDR1 SGDLS, CDR2 YYNGEE. CDR3 length: 21 residues. V lost 0 bases and J lost 0; bases outside the gene matches: 18. The CDR3 sequence is CASSVVSAGSGTDGAKNIQYF. The CDR3 DNA is TGTGCCAGCAGCGTAGTTTCAGCGGGATCCGGTACCGATGGAGCCAAAAACATTCAGTACTTC.

The rearrangement uses TRBV5-4 and TRBJ2-6; maybe TRBD2 (6 bases). V was clipped by 0 bases and J by 0 bases, with 13 bases between them. The germline CDR1 and CDR2 sequences are SGHNT and YYREEE (reference sequence). This CDR3 spans 18 amino acids. This CDR3 is CASSLVGSWDSGANVLTF. The CDR3 bases are TGTGCCAGCAGCTTGGTCGGGAGTTGGGACTCTGGGGCCAACGTCCTGACTTTC.

This rearrangement joins TRBV30 to TRBJ2-3; 8 bases match TRBD2. The germline gives CDR1 GTSNPN, CDR2 SVGIG (reference sequence). CDR3 length: 12 residues. CDR3 in amino acids: CGGGGRTDTQYF. The DNA for the CDR3 is TGTGGGGGCGGCGGGAGGACAGATACGCAGTATTTT.

This chain uses TRBV2 with TRBJ2-1; D remains unclear. Germline CDR1 SNHLY, CDR2 FYNNEI. V shed 4 bases and J shed 8 bases, with 12 bases lying between them. The length of the CDR3 is 13 residues. The CDR3 DNA sequence: TGTGCCAGCAGTGTCGCCTTTCGCGATGAGCAGTTCTTC. Translating gives CASSVAFRDEQFF.

This clone showed up just a few times. The rearrangement joins TRBV10-3 to TRBJ2-1, with TRBD2 matching over 8 bases. The CDR3 length is 15 residues. V lost 7 bases to trimming and J lost 7 bases; unmatched junction nucleotides: 12. Per germline, CDR1 ENHRY and CDR2 SYGVKD. The CDR3 DNA reads as TGTGCCATCAAAACAGCGGGAGACGGGGGAAATGAGCAGTTCTTC. As protein: CAIKTAGDGGNEQFF.

V is TRBV6-1 and J is TRBJ2-7; TRBD2 aligns across 10 bases. J gave up 6 bases and V 6 bases, and 11 bases lay outside the gene matches. Germline-derived CDR1 and CDR2 are MNHNS and SASEGT. The CDR3 sequence is 15 residues long. The CDR3 nucleotides are TGTGCCAGCAGCCCCTTTAGCGGGAGGTATCGCGAGCAGTACTTC. It yields the protein CASSPFSGRYREQYF.

This clone is a singleton in its sample. The chain is built from TRBV4-2 and TRBJ2-7; 10 bases fit TRBD2. The CDR3 runs 16 residues. Germline-derived CDR1 and CDR2 are LGHNA and YNFKEQ. V trimming: 0 bases; J trimming: 1 base; junction bases outside the gene matches: 3. Written as DNA, the CDR3 is TGTGCCAGCAGCCAAGATGGGACTAGCGCATCCTACGAGCAGTACTTC. This gives the protein CASSQDGTSASYEQYF.

CDR3 nucleotides: TGTGCCAGCAGTGGATTAGGACTCACCGGGGAGCTGTTTTTT. It yields the protein CASSGLGLTGELFF. The chain has TRBV11-2 and TRBJ2-2, with D possibly TRBD2 on 5 matching bases. Germline assignment: CDR1 SGHAT and CDR2 FQNNGV. The CDR3 has 14 residues. V shed 6 bases and J shed 4 bases, with 12 bases lying between them. Together with reference TRBV11-2 and TRBJ2-2, the CDR3 gives the full variable domain: EAGVAQSPRYKIIEKRQSVAFWCNPISGHATLYWYQQILGQGPKLLIQFQNNGVVDDSQLPKDRFSAERLKGVDSTLKIQPAKLEDSAVYLCASSGLGLTGELFFGEGSRLTVL.

This CDR3 is CASSDPGLAGASDTQYF. CDR3 DNA: TGTGCCAGCAGTGATCCCGGACTAGCGGGAGCTTCCGATACGCAGTATTTT. The chain joins TRBV6-1 to TRBJ2-3; 13 bases map to TRBD2. Trimming removed 3 bases from V and 6 bases from J; junction bases left unmatched: 9. This CDR3 has 17 amino acids. CDR1 and CDR2 from the germline V gene are MNHNS and SASEGT.

The chain uses TRBV4-1 and TRBJ1-3; maybe TRBD1 (6 bases). From germline, CDR1 is MGHRA and CDR2 YSYEKL. The V gene lost 3 bases and the J gene lost 2 bases, with 11 bases spanning the gap. The CDR3 covers 15 residues. The CDR3 here is CASSHIGGTGNTIYF. In DNA form, the CDR3 reads TGCGCCAGCAGCCACATAGGGGGTACTGGAAACACCATATATTTT.

The chain links TRBV7-9 to TRBJ2-7; 9 bases map to TRBD2. From germline, CDR1 is SEHNR and CDR2 FQNEAQ (reference sequence). CDR3 length: 17 amino acids. The V gene end was trimmed by 1 base and the J gene end by 0 bases; junction bases not matched to a gene: 7. CDR3 bases: TGTGCCAGCAGCTTAGAGGTCCTAGCGGGAAACTCCTACGAGCAGTACTTC. Translating it yields CASSLEVLAGNSYEQYF.

This chain joins TRBV5-3 and TRBJ2-1; tentatively, D is TRBD2 (6 bases). TRBV5-3 is identified as an open reading frame with a role that is uncertain. Trimming took 3 bases from V and 0 from J, leaving 13 bases between them. The CDR3 is 16 residues long. The CDR3 DNA reads as TGTGCCAGAAGCTCCTCTAGCGAGAGCTCCTACAATGAGCAGTTCTTC. Amino acids: CARSSSSESSYNEQFF.

The chain couples TRBV29-1 to TRBJ2-5; 7 bases line up with TRBD1. The V gene end was trimmed by 4 bases and the J gene end by 3 bases; junction bases not matched to a gene: 5. Germline V gene sequence: CDR1 SQVTM, CDR2 ANQGSEA. CDR3 length: 13 amino acids. The CDR3 spells CSVAGTVKETQYF. The CDR3 DNA is TGCAGCGTTGCCGGGACAGTCAAAGAGACCCAGTACTTC. Based on the CDR3 plus reference TRBV29-1 and TRBJ2-5, the full variable domain is SAVISQKPSRDICQRGTSLTIQCQVDSQVTMMFWYRQQPGQSLTLIATANQGSEATYESGFVIDKFPISRPNLTFSTLTVSNMSPEDSSIYLCSVAGTVKETQYFGPGTRLLVL.

This sequence joins TRBV10-3 and TRBJ1-2, with D unresolved. The CDR3 length is 11 residues. Looked up from germline, CDR1 is ENHRY and CDR2 is SYGVKD. V was shortened by 1 base and J by 8 bases, with 5 bases between the two germline ends. DNA for the CDR3: TGTGCCATCAGTGAGTTTGCGGGCTACACCTTC. It is translated as CAISEFAGYTF.

The chain couples TRBV5-4 to TRBJ1-3; D ambiguous. CDR3 length: 15 amino acids. V lost 0 bases and J 8 bases, leaving 15 bases between the germline ends. Germline V gene lookup returns CDR1 SGHNT and CDR2 YYREEE (reference sequence). CDR3 DNA sequence: TGTGCCAGCAGCTTGGGCCAGTCGGAGGCGGACACCATATATTTT. Translating gives CASSLGQSEADTIYF. Using reference TRBV5-4 and TRBJ1-3 for the parts outside the CDR3, the full variable domain is ETGVTQSPTHLIKTRGQQVTLRCSSQSGHNTVSWYQQALGQGPQFIFQYYREEENGRGNFPPRFSGLQFPNYSSELNVNALELDDSALYLCASSLGQSEADTIYFGEGSWLTVV.

The chain recombines TRBV9 with TRBJ2-6; tentative D call: TRBD1 (6 bases). This CDR3 is 18 amino acids long. With 1 base removed from V and 0 bases from J, the gap between germline ends came to 14 bases. Germline loops: CDR1 SGDLS, CDR2 YYNGEE. CDR3: CASSVPDSKHSGANVLTF. The CDR3 DNA reads as TGTGCCAGCAGCGTACCGGACAGCAAACACTCTGGGGCCAACGTCCTGACTTTC.

The V gene is TRBV6-6, the J gene TRBJ1-2; 8 positions agree with TRBD1. CDR1 is MNHNY and CDR2 is SVGAGI in the germline V gene (reference sequence). The CDR3 is 12 residues long. Trimming at V came to 9 bases and at J to 4 bases, leaving 4 bases not matched to a gene. CDR3 sequence (DNA): TGTGCCAGTATACAGGGGGGCTATGGCTACACCTTC. Residues: CASIQGGYGYTF.

The rearrangement uses TRBV15 and TRBJ1-1; D is perhaps TRBD1 (5 bases). Trimming stripped 0 bases from V and 8 bases from J, with 10 bases between. CDR1 and CDR2 from the germline V gene are LNHNV and YYDKDF (reference sequence). The length of the CDR3 is 13 residues. The CDR3 loop reads CATSRDLKGEAFF. The CDR3 DNA sequence: TGTGCCACCAGCAGAGATTTGAAGGGGGAAGCTTTCTTT.